This is a list of T cell receptor beta chains from one sample in a study of response to subunit inactivated influenza vaccine. TCRdb itself ran the RT-PCR reads through MiXCR, one entry per CDR3 protein. The table has some 500,000 distinct CDR3 sequences, approximately 13% seen once; the top ten hold roughly 13%. This specimen was PBMCs from blood, taken 35 to 45 days after vaccination. These receptors were obtained from a man aged 50 to 59 who received an inactivated influenza vaccine. Both conserved end residues are part of each CDR3. The D gene is left open where the match is weak. Clone size is shown for a subset of rows, as once, few, many or a class of expanded clone.

v_gene	d_gene	j_gene	abundance	CDR3aa	CDR3nt
TRBV2	TRBD2	TRBJ2-5	-	CASSELGLAEWTQYF	TGTGCCAGCAGTGAACTGGGACTAGCCGAATGGACCCAGTACTTC
TRBV7-9	TRBD2	TRBJ2-3	-	CASSLGLAATDTQYF	TGTGCCAGCAGCTTAGGACTAGCGGCAACAGATACGCAGTATTTT
TRBV24-1	TRBD2	TRBJ2-4	many	CATSDRDYQAKNIQYF	TGTGCCACCAGTGACCGGGACTACCAAGCCAAAAACATTCAGTACTTC
TRBV20-1	TRBD1	TRBJ1-6	few	CSARDFSGTGGSPLHF	TGCAGTGCTAGAGATTTCTCCGGGACAGGGGGGTCACCCCTCCACTTT
TRBV28	TRBD1	TRBJ2-2	many	CASRPAGTGGGELFF	TGTGCCAGCAGACCTGCCGGGACAGGGGGCGGGGAGCTGTTTTTT
TRBV29-1	TRBD1	TRBJ1-4	few	CSVSTGGAKEKLFF	TGCAGCGTTTCCACAGGGGGCGCAAAGGAAAAACTGTTTTTT
TRBV12-3/TRBV12-4	-	TRBJ2-7	many	CASSLEGSYEQYF	TGCGCCAGCAGCTTGGAGGGGAGCTACGAGCAGTACTTC
TRBV29-1	TRBD2	TRBJ2-1	-	CSAGTSGVRDNEQFF	TGCAGCGCCGGGACTAGCGGGGTAAGGGACAATGAGCAGTTCTTC
TRBV10-3	TRBD1	TRBJ1-1	few	CAISEITGGRDTEAFF	TGTGCCATCAGTGAAATCACAGGGGGACGGGACACTGAAGCTTTCTTT
TRBV3-1	-	TRBJ1-2	few	CASSQVSRDGYGYTF	TGTGCCAGCAGCCAAGTCTCCAGGGACGGGTATGGCTACACCTTC
TRBV4-3	-	TRBJ1-1	-	CASSQEGHSNTEAFF	TGCGCCAGCAGCCAAGAAGGGCACTCGAACACTGAAGCTTTCTTT
TRBV12-3/TRBV12-4	-	TRBJ1-2	few	CASSDQVGNGYTF	TGTGCCAGCAGCGATCAGGTGGGGAATGGCTACACCTTC
TRBV7-2	TRBD1	TRBJ2-1	few	CAGKPGGGGPPEQFF	TGTGCCGGCAAGCCAGGGGGCGGTGGTCCTCCTGAGCAGTTCTTC
TRBV21-1	-	TRBJ2-7	few	CASSKGGDGYF	TGTGCCAGCAGCAAAGGGGGCGATGGGTACTTC
TRBV5-1	TRBD1	TRBJ2-3	-	CASSPRTGSHTQYF	TGCGCCAGCAGCCCCCGGACAGGGAGCCATACGCAGTATTTT
TRBV24-1	TRBD1	TRBJ2-7	many	CATSEPGTAAEQYF	TGTGCCACCAGTGAACCCGGGACAGCTGCCGAGCAGTACTTC
TRBV29-1	-	TRBJ1-2	many	CSVREGYTF	TGCAGCGTTCGAGAGGGCTACACCTTC
TRBV11-1	TRBD2	TRBJ2-1	many	CASSLGGVWLAGTNEQFF	TGTGCCAGCAGCTTGGGGGGTGTGTGGCTAGCGGGGACCAATGAGCAGTTCTTC
TRBV27	TRBD1	TRBJ1-2	-	CASSLSWTGGFYGYTF	TGTGCCAGCAGTTTATCTTGGACAGGGGGGTTCTATGGCTACACCTTC
TRBV4-1	-	TRBJ2-2	many	CASSGVANTGELFF	TGCGCCAGCAGCGGGGTCGCGAACACCGGGGAGCTGTTTTTT